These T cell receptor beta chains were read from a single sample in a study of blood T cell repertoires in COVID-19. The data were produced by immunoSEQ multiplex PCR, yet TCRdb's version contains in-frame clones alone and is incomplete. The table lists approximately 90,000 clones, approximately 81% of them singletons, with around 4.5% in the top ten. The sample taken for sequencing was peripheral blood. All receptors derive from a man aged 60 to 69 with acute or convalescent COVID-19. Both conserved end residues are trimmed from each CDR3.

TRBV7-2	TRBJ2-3	ASSSSPSTDTQY
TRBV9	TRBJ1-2	ASSVGLGLYGYT
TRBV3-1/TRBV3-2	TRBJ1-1	ASSQEGRGTEAF
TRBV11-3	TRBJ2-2	ASSPRAGTSGSVGELF
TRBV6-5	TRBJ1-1	ASRTGPNTEAF
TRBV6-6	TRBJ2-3	ASSYDPGLDTQY
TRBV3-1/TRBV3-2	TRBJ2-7	ASSQANSGRFYEQY
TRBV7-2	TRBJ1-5	ASSQGRGEGQPQH
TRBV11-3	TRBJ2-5	ASSLGQGLQETQY
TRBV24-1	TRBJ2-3	ATSFSRHTDTQY
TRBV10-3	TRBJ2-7	AISEFSGQGKYEQY
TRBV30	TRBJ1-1	AWSVGRGLTEAF
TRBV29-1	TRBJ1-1	SVEDRGGMGTEAF
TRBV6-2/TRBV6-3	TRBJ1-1	ASSTGKHRRMNTEAF
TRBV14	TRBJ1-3	ASSQEWRPSGNTIY
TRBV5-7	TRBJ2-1	ASSLLSGGTYNEQF
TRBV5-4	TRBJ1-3	ASSFGRGGPGNTIY
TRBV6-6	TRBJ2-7	ASKRTGTYEQY
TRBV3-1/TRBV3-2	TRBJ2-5	ASRPSGLETQY
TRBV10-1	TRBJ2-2	ASMGRSSTRKTDTGELF
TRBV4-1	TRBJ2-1	ASSQQGTTGEQF
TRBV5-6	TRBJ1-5	ASSSGTGTGNQPQH
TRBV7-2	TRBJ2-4	ASSLSGRAGIQY
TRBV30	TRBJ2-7	AWSALGDFGIYRSYEQY
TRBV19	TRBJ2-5	ASSIGTAYKFQETQY
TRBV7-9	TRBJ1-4	ASSFRTTDSRNEKLF
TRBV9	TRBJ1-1	ASSVATSNTEAF
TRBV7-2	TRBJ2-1	ASSLRGLAVNEQF
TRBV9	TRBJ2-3	ASSPWTSGGADTQY
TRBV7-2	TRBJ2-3	ASSIVTADTQY
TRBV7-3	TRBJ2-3	ASSYGLGAADTQY
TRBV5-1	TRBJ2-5	ASSLQGHIREETQY
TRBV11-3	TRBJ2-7	ASSLVPGGGFEQY
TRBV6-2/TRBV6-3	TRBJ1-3	ASSYLQTEVGNTIY
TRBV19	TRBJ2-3	ASSSLAGGLDTQY
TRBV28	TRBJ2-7	ASSPSLGGGFYEQY
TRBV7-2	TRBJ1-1	ASSLLPGNTEAF
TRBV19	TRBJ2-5	ASSTLGQGVDMETQY
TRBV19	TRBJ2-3	ASSIDTLKISADTQY
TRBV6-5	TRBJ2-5	ASSKQTAQETQY
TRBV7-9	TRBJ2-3	ASSLALTGPGDTQY
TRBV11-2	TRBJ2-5	ASTLQRPGGLGTQY
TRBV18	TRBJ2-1	ASSPRAGVEYAEQF
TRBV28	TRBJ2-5	ASSLHGTAQETQY
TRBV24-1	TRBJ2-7	ATSDRLAGDEQY
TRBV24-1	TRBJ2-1	ATSDRYNEQF
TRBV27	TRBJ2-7	ASTPTGGSMSYEQY
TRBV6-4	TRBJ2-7	ASSGTGESEQY
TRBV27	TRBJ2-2	ASSLKLVSRTGELF
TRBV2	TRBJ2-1	ASSESRGYNEQF
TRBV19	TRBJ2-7	ASSIPGQGLYEQY
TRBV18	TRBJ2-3	ASRTFSTDTQY
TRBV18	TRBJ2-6	ASSQGTGIGANVLT
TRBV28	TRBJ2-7	ASSWLGEARRSGEQY
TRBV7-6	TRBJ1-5	ASSLGGDNQPQH
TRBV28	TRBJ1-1	ASRQRANTEAF
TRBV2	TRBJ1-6	ASKRTGGGTKSPLH
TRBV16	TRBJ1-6	ASSQLQGRGSPLH
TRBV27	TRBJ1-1	ASSLNRGEKMDTEAF
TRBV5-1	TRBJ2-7	ASSPRVEGGEQY